This T cell receptor beta chain stems from a study of vaccination and CD4 T cells after COVID-19. About the study: At days 161 to 241 post-vaccination, as well as at day 14, a few convalescent patients were sampled.

Sequencing of DNA taken from cultured CD4+ T cells relied on the Oncomine TCR Beta short-read assay. It was cultured CD4+ T cells from which genomic DNA was extracted. TCRdb re-analysed the PCR reads in MiXCR, keeping a single row per CDR3 protein. The sample carries more than 20,000 distinct CDR3 sequences, roughly 50% recorded once. As for time point: late sampling 161 to 241 days after vaccination in a few convalescent patients. The treatment denotes: roughly 10-day PBMC culture with coronavirus spike peptide pools or control peptides (ViraFEST assay). First, ViraFEST expanded antigen-specific T cells with peptide pools, and next it sequenced the TCRs. Each of days 3 and 7 saw half the medium replaced by fresh IL-2 medium. V was trimmed by 1 base and J by 2 bases, leaving 16 bases between them. From germline, CDR1 is KGHDR and CDR2 SFDVKD. The CDR3 spans 17 residues. The table lists this clonotype with a few counts. What it recognizes is unknown.

The receptor comes from a human donor who had recovered from COVID-19. Specimen: CD4+ T cells from blood, cultured in vitro, collected about 7 months after SARS-CoV-2 vaccination. This chain links TRBV24-1 with TRBJ2-5; either TRBD1 or TRBD2 may supply D (7 bases each). The CDR3 coding sequence is TGTGCCACCAGTGATTTTGGCCAGGGGGGGCATCAAGAGACCCAGTACTTC. As protein: CATSDFGQGGHQETQYF.